The present T cell receptor beta chain was sequenced within a study of graft-versus-host responses after intestinal transplantation. Findings of the study overall: Where graft-donor T cell macrochimerism was present, patients had high graft-versus-host to host-versus-graft clonal ratios in allografts.

Here immunoSEQ multiplex PCR was the method, and the copy in TCRdb shows in-frame clones only, minus some. Of 80,000 to 90,000 clones in the sample, roughly 92% are singletons; the top ten hold 0.3%. In the case of this clone: Its antigen is still unknown.

The CDR3 runs 16 residues. V dropped 3 bases and J dropped 3; count of bases not matched to a gene: 6. CDR1 and CDR2 from the germline V gene are MDHEN and SYDVKM. The rearrangement uses TRBV28 and TRBJ2-2; 8 nucleotides align to TRBD1. The specimen was unstimulated CD4+ T cells sorted from spleen or lymph node cells, collected before intestinal transplant. This receptor was taken from a human donor who received an intestinal transplant. The CDR3 sequence: CASSFSGRGHTGELFF. The CDR3 region has the DNA TGTGCCAGCAGTTTCAGCGGCAGGGGGCACACCGGGGAGCTGTTTTTT.